These 26 T cell receptor beta chains were all obtained from the same sample, sequenced in a study of technical replicates of blood from a few donors. TCRdb's table, derived via immunoSEQ multiplex PCR, lists solely in-frame clones and lacks some. The profile shows about 76,000 clones, 65% to 90% of them singletons. What was sequenced was PBMCs. The source of these receptors is a human donor in good health. Some clones in this sample may be carry-over from other donors' samples.

The J gene is TRBJ2-7, the V gene TRBV19, with D possibly matching TRBD2 (6 bases). Germline V gene lookup returns CDR1 LNHDA and CDR2 SQIVND (reference sequence). Trimming removed 5 bases at V and 7 bases at J, with 9 bases between. The CDR3 spans 11 residues. In nucleotides, the CDR3 is TGTGCCAGTAGTGGGGGGATTGAGCAGTACTTC. Its protein is CASSGGIEQYF.

The rearrangement links TRBV5-1 to TRBJ2-1; 9 nucleotides line up with TRBD1. The J segment lost 6 bases and the V segment lost 3 bases, leaving 7 bases of the junction unmatched. CDR3 length: 15 residues. The germline CDR1 and CDR2 sequences are SGHRS and YFSETQ. This chain's CDR3 is CASSSDRGGPNEQFF. CDR3 DNA sequence: TGCGCCAGCAGCTCGGACAGGGGCGGACCCAATGAGCAGTTCTTC.

The chain recombines TRBV5-5 with TRBJ1-1; D is unclear. CDR1 and CDR2 (germline): SGHKS, YYEKEE (reference sequence). The V gene lost 5 bases and the J gene lost 0 bases, with 8 bases spanning the gap. This CDR3 spans 13 amino acids. CDR3 DNA: TGTGCCAGCAGACTTGAGATGAACACTGAAGCTTTCTTT. This encodes CASRLEMNTEAFF. The whole variable domain, filled in from reference TRBV5-5 and TRBJ1-1, reads DAGVTQSPTHLIKTRGQQVTLRCSPISGHKSVSWYQQVLGQGPQFIFQYYEKEERGRGNFPDRFSARQFPNYSSELNVNALLLGDSALYLCASRLEMNTEAFFGQGTRLTVV.

This chain links TRBV4-1 with TRBJ2-4; 16 bases match TRBD2. The V segment lost 5 bases and the J segment 4 bases; nucleotides outside the gene matches: 8. Germline V gene lookup returns CDR1 MGHRA and CDR2 YSYEKL. This CDR3 has 18 amino acids. The CDR3 sequence is CASSEGLAGGPEKNIQYF. CDR3 DNA sequence: TGCGCCAGCAGCGAGGGACTAGCGGGAGGGCCGGAAAAAAACATTCAGTACTTC.

The V and J genes are TRBV29-1 and TRBJ2-1, with D perhaps TRBD2 (6 bases). CDR3 length: 16 residues. CDR1 is SQVTM and CDR2 is ANQGSEA in the germline V gene. V was shortened by 3 bases and J by 1 base, with 16 bases between the two germline ends. As DNA, the CDR3 is TGCAGCGTTGATAGTACCTCGCGGGGATCCTACAATGAGCAGTTCTTC. Its translation: CSVDSTSRGSYNEQFF.

The J gene is TRBJ2-1, the V gene TRBV11-3; 10 bases align to TRBD1. The CDR3 runs to 15 residues. V was pared by 3 bases and J by 6 bases, with 5 bases of the junction left unmatched. The V gene's germline CDR1 is SGHNT and CDR2 YENEEA. The CDR3 region is CASSLTGGDFNEQFF. The CDR3 nucleotides read TGTGCCAGCAGCTTGACAGGGGGCGATTTCAATGAGCAGTTCTTC.

This clone was observed a few times. The rearrangement links TRBV6-5 to TRBJ2-7; D gene unclear. The V end lost 6 bases, the J end lost 1 base, and 13 bases lay between the germline ends. The germline V gene has CDR1 MNHEY and CDR2 SVGAGI. This CDR3 spans 14 amino acids. CDR3 sequence: CASSPKLVSYEQYF. CDR3 DNA: TGTGCCAGCAGCCCCAAGCTGGTGTCCTACGAGCAGTACTTC.

The chain recombines TRBV19 with TRBJ1-1; a possible D gene is TRBD1 (5 bases). Trimming took 3 bases from V and 8 from J, leaving 13 bases between them. This CDR3 has 13 amino acids. Germline CDR1 reads LNHDA; CDR2 reads SQIVND (reference sequence). The CDR3 reads CASSMGPHEEAFF. The CDR3, as DNA: TGTGCCAGTAGTATGGGGCCCCACGAGGAAGCTTTCTTT.

The chain couples TRBV5-8 to TRBJ2-1, with D tentatively TRBD2 (5 bases). The CDR3 loop spans 12 amino acids. V lost 4 bases, J lost 4 bases, and 6 bases lay in between. Germline assignment: CDR1 SGHTS and CDR2 YDEGEE. CDR3 DNA: TGTGCCAGCAGCCGGGGTTACAATGAGCAGTTCTTC. Encoded protein: CASSRGYNEQFF. Together with reference TRBV5-8 and TRBJ2-1, the CDR3 gives the full variable domain: EAGVTQSPTHLIKTRGQQATLRCSPISGHTSVYWYQQALGLGLQFLLWYDEGEERNRGNFPPRFSGRQFPNYSSELNVNALELEDSALYLCASSRGYNEQFFGPGTRLTVL.

The rearrangement links TRBV4-1 to TRBJ1-4; TRBD1 matches at 7 bases. This CDR3 is built from 17 residues. V gave up 1 base and J gave up 8 bases; unmatched junction bases: 13. Germline-derived CDR1 and CDR2 are MGHRA and YSYEKL. For the CDR3, the DNA is TGCGCCAGCAGCCAAGTTTTAGTCCGGCAGGGGGGAGAAAAACTGTTTTTT. It encodes CASSQVLVRQGGEKLFF.

The rearrangement joins TRBV21-1 to TRBJ2-7; TRBD2, the D gene given by the table, was not confirmed from the DNA. TRBV21-1 is assigned pseudogene status. This CDR3 is built from 15 residues. The CDR3 DNA reads as TGTGCCAGCACCCTCCGGCGGGCCAGCTCCTACGAGCAGTACTTC. This sequence encodes CASTLRRASSYEQYF.

Only a few counts were recorded for this clone. The chain links TRBV7-8 to TRBJ1-2, with 7 bases that match TRBD1. In germline, CDR1 is SGHVS, CDR2 FQNEAQ. V trimming: 5 bases; J trimming: 7 bases; junction bases outside the gene matches: 4. The CDR3 totals 12 residues. The CDR3, as DNA: TGTGCCAGCAGCCCCGACAGGGTTGGCTACACCTTC. It encodes CASSPDRVGYTF.

This chain links TRBV7-9 with TRBJ1-4, with 7 bases matching TRBD1. The CDR3 loop spans 15 amino acids. J gave up 5 bases and V 7 bases, and 10 bases lay outside the gene matches. CDR1 and CDR2 (germline): SEHNR, FQNEAQ (reference sequence). This chain's CDR3 is CASIPPGTANEKLFF. As DNA, the CDR3 is TGTGCCAGCATCCCCCCCGGGACAGCAAATGAAAAACTGTTTTTT.

The chain is built from TRBV9 and TRBJ2-1; weak D call: TRBD2 (6 bases). CDR1 and CDR2 (germline): SGDLS, YYNGEE. V lost 4 bases and J 5 bases, leaving 16 bases between the germline ends. This CDR3 has 15 amino acids. The CDR3 bases are TGTGCCAGCAGCCCATCGACTAGTAAGGACAATGAGCAGTTCTTC. It specifies CASSPSTSKDNEQFF.

This clone has a single count. The chain uses TRBV25-1 and TRBJ2-7, with D possibly TRBD2 on 6 matching bases. From germline, CDR1 is MGHDK and CDR2 SYGVNS. The CDR3 has 12 amino acids. With 3 bases removed from V and 4 bases from J, the gap between germline ends came to 7 bases. CDR3 nucleotide sequence: TGTGCCAGCAGTGAGGGACTTTACGAGCAGTACTTC. Protein: CASSEGLYEQYF.

This sequence joins TRBV2 and TRBJ2-7; TRBD1 matches at 8 bases. This CDR3 spans 13 amino acids. Germline loops: CDR1 SNHLY, CDR2 FYNNEI. The ends lost 4 bases at V and 6 bases at J; junction bases unmatched: 5. CDR3 protein: CASSVDRGFEQYF. CDR3 DNA: TGTGCCAGCAGTGTTGACAGGGGTTTCGAGCAGTACTTC.

The V and J genes are TRBV5-3 and TRBJ1-1; tentatively, D is TRBD1 (5 bases). TRBV5-3 is noted as an ORF with a role that remains uncertain. The CDR3 spans 17 residues. The germline V and J ends were trimmed by 0 bases and 0 bases, with 15 bases remaining between them. Here the CDR3 DNA reads TGTGCCAGAAGCTTGGTTCAGGGCCTAATTATGAACACTGAAGCTTTCTTT. Protein product: CARSLVQGLIMNTEAFF.

The chain recombines TRBV7-9 with TRBJ2-1; 7 bases are a match to TRBD1. V lost 4 bases, J lost 8 bases, and 23 bases stayed unmatched. CDR3 length equals 19 residues. Germline V gene data show CDR1 as SEHNR and CDR2 as FQNEAQ (reference sequence). CDR3 nucleotides: TGTGCCAGCAGCTCCCCCCGACAGGCTACCTCAAAGGGGACAGATGAGCAGTTCTTC. As protein: CASSSPRQATSKGTDEQFF.

The V and J genes are TRBV19 and TRBJ2-7; D may be TRBD2 (5 bases). V was pared by 0 bases and J by 9 bases, with 15 bases between. Looked up from germline, CDR1 is LNHDA and CDR2 is SQIVND (reference sequence). The CDR3 is 14 amino acids. DNA for the CDR3: TGTGCCAGTAGTATAGACCGGGGAAGAAAGGGGCAGTACTTC. This gives the protein CASSIDRGRKGQYF.

The rearrangement joins TRBV7-3 to TRBJ2-1, with D maybe TRBD1 (6 bases). The length of the CDR3 is 14 residues. Germline CDR1 reads SGHTA; CDR2 reads FQGTGA. Deletions cut 4 bases from V and 5 bases from J, with 12 bases between. The CDR3 spells CASSSGTTNNEQFF. CDR3 coding DNA: TGTGCCAGCAGCTCCGGGACAACGAACAATGAGCAGTTCTTC.

The rearrangement uses TRBV30 and TRBJ2-3; D is ambiguous. CDR1 is GTSNPN and CDR2 is SVGIG in the germline V gene (reference sequence). The germline V and J ends were trimmed by 3 bases and 2 bases, with 12 bases remaining between them. The CDR3 covers 14 residues. CDR3 DNA sequence: TGTGCCTGGAGGGAGCAGTCAGTCACAGATACGCAGTATTTT. Translation gives CAWREQSVTDTQYF.

CDR3 in DNA: TGTGCCAGCAGTGAACTAGGGACTAGCGTACCCTACGAGCAGTACTTC. This gives the protein CASSELGTSVPYEQYF. This chain links TRBV6-1 with TRBJ2-7; TRBD2 matches 10 bases. The CDR3 spans 16 residues. V trimming: 2 bases; J trimming: 2 bases; junction bases outside the gene matches: 6. CDR1 MNHNS and CDR2 SASEGT come from the germline V gene.

The table lists this clone with a count of one. The genes are TRBV29-1 and TRBJ2-3; possible D gene TRBD2, 6 bases. Germline loops: CDR1 SQVTM, CDR2 ANQGSEA. The CDR3 has 11 amino acids. Trimming removed 7 bases at V and 3 bases at J, with 8 bases between. The DNA for the CDR3 is TGCAGCGCGGAGGGGACAGATACGCAGTATTTT. Amino acid sequence: CSAEGTDTQYF.

CDR3 DNA: TGTGCCAGCAGCTTGGCCCCCGTAGTTTTAGCGACCGAGCAGTACTTC. Translated, it gives CASSLAPVVLATEQYF. The J gene is TRBJ2-7, the V gene TRBV5-4, with D perhaps matching TRBD2 (5 bases). The CDR3 extends over 16 amino acids. Germline-derived CDR1 and CDR2 are SGHNT and YYREEE (reference sequence). V dropped 0 bases and J dropped 6 bases, with 19 bases sitting between them.

The chain combines TRBV7-9 with TRBJ1-2; 9 bases map to TRBD1. After removal of 0 bases from V and 7 bases from J, the junction contained 3 bases not matched to a gene. The CDR3 loop spans 14 amino acids. Germline lookup yields CDR1 SEHNR and CDR2 FQNEAQ (reference sequence). DNA of the CDR3: TGTGCCAGCAGCTTAGCTACAGGGGGCGCTGGCTACACCTTC. Encoded protein: CASSLATGGAGYTF.

The V gene is TRBV4-1, the J gene TRBJ2-5; 7 bases line up with TRBD2. The CDR3 contains 14 residues. V shed 3 bases, J shed 2 bases, and the junction held 3 bases outside the gene matches. Germline CDR1 reads MGHRA; CDR2 reads YSYEKL. The CDR3 DNA reads as TGCGCCAGCAGCCAGTGGCGGGGGCAAGAGACCCAGTACTTC. This gives the protein CASSQWRGQETQYF.